One and the same sample provided the 18 T cell receptor beta chains below, sequenced in a study of blood T cell repertoires in COVID-19. The repertoire was sequenced with immunoSEQ multiplex PCR; TCRdb's copy has only in-frame clones and lacks some. In the table there are hundreds of thousands of clones, approximately 87% of which are singletons. The material sequenced was peripheral blood. The origin of the receptors is a human donor in a cohort sampled during active COVID-19.

The chain links TRBV3-1 (or the pseudogene TRBV3-2) to TRBJ2-1; 14 nucleotides align to TRBD2. There are 14 residues in the CDR3. Germline V gene lookup returns CDR1 LGHDT and CDR2 YNNKEL (reference sequence). With V trimmed by 7 bases and J by 9 bases, 5 bases remained unmatched. The CDR3 region is CASNLGLAGVEQFF. The CDR3 nucleotides are TGTGCCAGCAACCTGGGACTAGCGGGGGTTGAGCAGTTCTTC.

Comments on this clone: This specimen includes other DNA sequences encoding the same CDR3. This sequence joins TRBV3-1 (or the pseudogene TRBV3-2) and TRBJ1-1; 8 nucleotides agree with TRBD1. The V gene end was trimmed by 3 bases and the J gene end by 0 bases; junction bases not matched to a gene: 0. The germline gives CDR1 LGHDT, CDR2 YNNKEL (reference sequence). The CDR3 sequence is 14 residues long. The CDR3 reads CASSQGQVNTEAFF. CDR3 DNA: TGTGCCAGCAGCCAGGGACAGGTGAACACTGAAGCTTTCTTT.

The chain recombines TRBV6-5 with TRBJ1-2; D not resolved. Trimming removed 6 bases from V and 7 bases from J, with 15 bases in between. The CDR3 length is 13 residues. Germline V lookup: CDR1 MNHEY, CDR2 SVGAGI. CDR3 region: CASSRRVDSGYTF. The CDR3 nucleotides are TGTGCCAGCAGCCGCCGGGTCGATAGTGGCTACACCTTC.

The rearrangement joins TRBV28 to TRBJ2-7; 13 positions agree with TRBD2. CDR3 length: 16 residues. Germline CDR1 and CDR2: MDHEN and SYDVKM. Trimming removed 7 bases from V and 2 bases from J; junction bases left unmatched: 8. The CDR3 region is CASNDSGTSGTYEQYF. CDR3 in DNA: TGTGCCAGCAACGACTCCGGGACTAGCGGGACCTACGAGCAGTACTTC. The complete variable domain, with remaining parts taken from reference TRBV28 and TRBJ2-7, reads DVKVTQSSRYLVKRTGEKVFLECVQDMDHENMFWYRQDPGLGLRLIYFSYDVKMKEKGDIPEGYSVSREKKERFSLILESASTNQTSMYLCASNDSGTSGTYEQYFGPGTRLTVT.

The CDR3, as DNA: TGCGCCAGCAGCCAAGGTCGGGGGGCTGACAAGCAGTACTTC. It codes for CASSQGRGADKQYF. The chain combines TRBV4-3 with TRBJ2-7; TRBD2 might be the D (7 bases). The CDR3 extends over 14 amino acids. Trimming removed 1 base at V and 8 bases at J, with 15 bases between. Germline values: CDR1 LGHNA, CDR2 YSLEER.

The DNA for the CDR3 is TGTGCCAGCAGTGGCCAGACACCGAACACTGAAGCTTTCTTT. It specifies CASSGQTPNTEAFF. This chain uses TRBV25-1 with TRBJ1-1; D unresolved. Germline CDR1 is MGHDK and CDR2 is SYGVNS. Trimming took 4 bases from V and 1 from J, leaving 10 bases between them. The CDR3 runs 14 residues.

This clone was counted once. The chain is built from TRBV4-3 and TRBJ2-1, with 7 bases matching TRBD1. The CDR3 contains 14 residues. CDR1 LGHNA and CDR2 YSLEER come from the germline V gene. The J segment lost 14 bases and the V segment lost 0 bases, leaving 10 bases of the junction unmatched. The CDR3 region has the DNA TGCGCCAGCAGCCAAGAGCCGGGCTCGGGGACAGAGTTCTTC. It encodes CASSQEPGSGTEFF.

Note on this clone: Other DNA sequences within the sample encode an identical CDR3. The gene calls are TRBV9 and TRBJ2-7, with D possibly being TRBD2 (5 bases). The ends were cut back, 0 bases at V and 0 bases at J, with 7 bases in the middle. The CDR3 has 14 residues. Germline CDR1 reads SGDLS; CDR2 reads YYNGEE. CDR3 bases: TGTGCCAGCAGCGTAGCGGGATTCTCCTACGAGCAGTACTTC. It specifies CASSVAGFSYEQYF.

This clone came up once. The J gene is TRBJ2-5, the V gene TRBV7-9; TRBD2 agrees at 8 bases. CDR1 is SEHNR, CDR2 FQNEAQ, per germline (reference sequence). The length of the CDR3 is 15 residues. V trimming: 4 bases; J trimming: 4 bases; junction bases outside the gene matches: 8. The CDR3 sequence is CASSSPIAGRETQYF. The CDR3 coding sequence is TGTGCCAGCAGCTCCCCTATAGCGGGGAGAGAGACCCAGTACTTC. The whole variable domain, remainder taken from reference TRBV7-9 and TRBJ2-5, is DTGVSQNPRHKITKRGQNVTFRCDPISEHNRLYWYRQTLGQGPEFLTYFQNEAQLEKSRLLSDRFSAERPKGSFSTLEIQRTEQGDSAMYLCASSSPIAGRETQYFGPGTRLLVL.

The rearrangement links TRBV18 to TRBJ1-4; D may be TRBD1 (6 bases). The CDR3 extends over 16 amino acids. Trimming cost V 2 bases and J 0 bases, with 10 bases left between them. Germline V gene sequence: CDR1 KGHSH, CDR2 LQKENI. This chain's CDR3 is CASSPGAGATNEKLFF. The CDR3 coding sequence is TGTGCCAGCTCACCAGGGGCAGGGGCAACTAATGAAAAACTGTTTTTT.

The chain uses TRBV24-1 and TRBJ2-3, with 15 bases identical to TRBD2. The CDR3 covers 17 residues. After removal of 3 bases from V and 2 bases from J, the junction contained 2 bases not matched to a gene. The germline CDR1 and CDR2 sequences are KGHDR and SFDVKD. As DNA, the CDR3 is TGTGCCACCAGTGATCGGACTAGCGGGAGGGACACAGATACGCAGTATTTT. Translating it yields CATSDRTSGRDTDTQYF.

J is TRBJ2-6 and V is TRBV6-5; maybe TRBD2 (5 bases). Trimming pared 5 bases from V and 0 bases from J, leaving 8 bases between. Germline assignment: CDR1 MNHEY and CDR2 SVGAGI. The CDR3 runs 15 residues. The CDR3 region is CASSNGLSGANVLTF. In DNA form, the CDR3 reads TGTGCCAGCAGTAACGGACTCTCTGGGGCCAACGTCCTGACTTTC.

This clone came up once. J is TRBJ2-5 and V is TRBV3-1 (or the pseudogene TRBV3-2); TRBD1 matches at 9 bases. Trimming cost V 6 bases and J 4 bases; bases outside gene matches: 9. The germline gives CDR1 LGHDT, CDR2 YNNKEL (reference sequence). This CDR3 region has 15 residues. The CDR3 region is CASSHHGQGSETQYF. The CDR3 coding sequence is TGTGCCAGCAGTCACCACGGACAGGGGTCAGAGACCCAGTACTTC.

The V call is TRBV5-1, the J call TRBJ1-5, with 7 bases aligning to TRBD1. The CDR3 sequence is 15 residues long. Looked up from germline, CDR1 is SGHRS and CDR2 is YFSETQ. V dropped 4 bases and J dropped 2; count of bases not matched to a gene: 6. In DNA form, the CDR3 reads TGCGCCAGCAGCCCAGAGGGGGCGGGCAATCAGCCCCAGCATTTT. Protein sequence: CASSPEGAGNQPQHF.

The chain couples TRBV6-2 or TRBV6-3 to TRBJ1-4; a weak D match, TRBD1 (5 bases). CDR1 and CDR2 (germline): MNHEY, SVGEGT. The CDR3 runs 17 residues. Deletions cut 5 bases from V and 11 bases from J, with 27 bases between. CDR3 protein: CASSATETAEEAPKLFF. The CDR3 nucleotides read TGTGCCAGCAGTGCCACAGAGACAGCAGAAGAGGCGCCCAAACTGTTTTTT.

This chain uses TRBV24-1 with TRBJ2-2; D gene unclear. CDR3 length: 16 residues. V was trimmed by 3 bases and J by 0 bases, leaving 10 bases between them. The germline gives CDR1 KGHDR, CDR2 SFDVKD. CDR3 protein: CATSDEQATNTGELFF. Written as DNA, the CDR3 is TGTGCCACCAGTGATGAGCAAGCCACGAACACCGGGGAGCTGTTTTTT.

V gene TRBV5-1 combines with J gene TRBJ2-3; tentative D call: TRBD1 (5 bases). V was clipped by 0 bases and J by 2 bases, with 10 bases between them. CDR1 SGHRS and CDR2 YFSETQ come from the germline V gene. CDR3 length equals 15 residues. CDR3 sequence (DNA): TGCGCCAGCAGCTTGGGCAGGGCCACCACAGATACGCAGTATTTT. It encodes CASSLGRATTDTQYF.

The genes are TRBV18 and TRBJ2-5; 10 bases are shared with TRBD1. The germline V gene has CDR1 KGHSH and CDR2 LQKENI. This CDR3 has 15 amino acids. V was clipped by 5 bases and J by 4 bases; unmatched bases: 7. CDR3 sequence reads: CASSTRDRGVETQYF. CDR3 DNA sequence: TGTGCCAGCTCAACCCGGGACAGGGGAGTAGAGACCCAGTACTTC.